A selection of T cell receptor beta chains follows, all from one sample in a study of radiotherapy plus CTLA-4 blockade in lung cancer. Sequencing was performed with immunoSEQ multiplex PCR; in TCRdb, only in-frame clones are kept and a portion is missing. The sample yields approximately 94,000 clones, roughly 85% seen once. The sample consisted of peripheral blood, taken from a patient treated with radiotherapy plus ipilimumab. All receptors derive from a human donor with non-small cell lung cancer that progressed on radiotherapy plus ipilimumab. CDR3s leave out the opening cysteine and the closing phenylalanine or tryptophan. Clone size, where shown, is once, few, many, or a class for clones that have expanded.

V gene | clone size | CDR3 protein
TRBV7-9 | . | ASSSSGTRRYNEQF
TRBV15 | . | ATSRVNRGRKDEQY
TRBV5-6 | once | ASSLELTGETGNTEAF
TRBV7-9 | . | ASSLLHRETNEKLF
TRBV5-1 | . | ASSWGTSKGGYT
TRBV5-1 | . | ASSSTMNTEAF
TRBV5-1 | . | ASSFSVSTDTQY
TRBV6-5 | . | ASRISGTGSYEQY
TRBV29-1 | . | SVNQQNTEAF
TRBV13 | . | ASSSQGVGEKLF
TRBV5-4 | . | ASSPPGQGNTGELF
TRBV5-4 | few | ASSLGGGQGAYEQY
TRBV19 | . | ASSKNRATNEKLF
TRBV19 | few | ASSIELFGEKLF
TRBV4-1 | . | ASSRPTSGARENEQF
TRBV15 | . | ATSRGGGDTEAF
TRBV7-3 | . | ASSPTGPGNTIY
TRBV28 | . | ASTMLGVGTEAF
TRBV5-4 | . | ASSPRTSGAYEQY
TRBV6-1 | . | ASTRASIDEQF
TRBV5-4 | few | ASSLGDRGNEQF
TRBV19 | . | ASSTSRSYNEQF
TRBV6-1 | . | ASSSGTREQY
TRBV30 | . | AWTQGRQGGELF
TRBV6-1 | . | ASIPGTVMNIQY
TRBV11-2 | . | ASSLDFLSYEQY
TRBV7-2 | few | ASSLFFSPTGANVLT
TRBV28 | . | ASSPFPGQGRNQPQH
TRBV30 | . | AWSTGLSEQY
TRBV30 | . | AWSVVGDEQF
TRBV5-6 | . | ASSLELAGYPNEQF
TRBV27 | . | ASTLVGQGDYGYT
TRBV9 | once | ASSPGDKSGQETQY
TRBV19 | . | ASSNRGGVGNQPQH
TRBV7-9 | . | ASSTSLNGELF
TRBV6-6 | . | ASSYGQGAGETQY
TRBV7-3 | once | ASSTLAGGNNEQF
TRBV25-1 | . | ASSEEGEAF
TRBV28 | . | ASSTIGSGQDYGYT
TRBV4-2 | . | ASSQDRAARNTIY
TRBV18 | . | ASSQGRTGASSGANVLT
TRBV9 | . | ASSFTTTGELF
TRBV27 | . | ASSLTVYQETQY
TRBV15 | once | ATSAMTGGTEAF
TRBV6-5 | . | ASSTGPHTEAF
TRBV28 | . | ASSLGTSGNNEQF
TRBV2 | . | ASSEQGDQPQH
TRBV7-9 | . | ASSLSPGHEQY
TRBV9 | few | ASSVEDRSTGQY
TRBV28 | . | ASSEGETQY
TRBV2 | . | ASTQKPTYEQY
TRBV9 | . | ASSTRLAGGVKNEQF
TRBV10-3 | . | AISEISTGTGANVLT
TRBV5-1 | . | ASSLMGTGSTGELF